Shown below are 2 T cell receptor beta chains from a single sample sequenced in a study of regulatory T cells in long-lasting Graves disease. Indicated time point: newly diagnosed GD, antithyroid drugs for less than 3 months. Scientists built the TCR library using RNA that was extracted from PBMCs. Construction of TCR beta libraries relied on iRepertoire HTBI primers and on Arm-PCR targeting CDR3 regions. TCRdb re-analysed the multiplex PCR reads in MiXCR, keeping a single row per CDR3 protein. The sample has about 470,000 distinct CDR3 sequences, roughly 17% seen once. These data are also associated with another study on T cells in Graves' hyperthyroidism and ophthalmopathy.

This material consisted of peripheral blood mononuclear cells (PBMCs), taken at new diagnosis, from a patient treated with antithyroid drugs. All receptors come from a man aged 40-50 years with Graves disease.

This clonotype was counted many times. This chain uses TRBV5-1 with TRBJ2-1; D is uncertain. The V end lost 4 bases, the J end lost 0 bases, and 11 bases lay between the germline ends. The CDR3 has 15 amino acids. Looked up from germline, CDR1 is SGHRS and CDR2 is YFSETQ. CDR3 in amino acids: CASSLTDNSYNEQFF. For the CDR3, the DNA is TGCGCCAGCAGCCTGACGGATAACTCCTACAATGAGCAGTTCTTC. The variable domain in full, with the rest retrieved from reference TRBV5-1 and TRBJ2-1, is KAGVTQTPRYLIKTRGQQVTLSCSPISGHRSVSWYQQTPGQGLQFLFEYFSETQRNKGNFPGRFSGRQFSNSRSEMNVSTLELGDSALYLCASSLTDNSYNEQFFGPGTRLTVL.

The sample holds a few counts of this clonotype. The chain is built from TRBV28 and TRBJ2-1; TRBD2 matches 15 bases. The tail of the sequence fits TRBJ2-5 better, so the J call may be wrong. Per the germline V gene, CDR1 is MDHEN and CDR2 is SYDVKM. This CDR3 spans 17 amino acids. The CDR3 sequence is CASSPRTSGRAEETQYF. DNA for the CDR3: TGTGCCAGCAGCCCTCGGACTAGCGGGAGGGCAGAGGAGACCCAGTACTTC.